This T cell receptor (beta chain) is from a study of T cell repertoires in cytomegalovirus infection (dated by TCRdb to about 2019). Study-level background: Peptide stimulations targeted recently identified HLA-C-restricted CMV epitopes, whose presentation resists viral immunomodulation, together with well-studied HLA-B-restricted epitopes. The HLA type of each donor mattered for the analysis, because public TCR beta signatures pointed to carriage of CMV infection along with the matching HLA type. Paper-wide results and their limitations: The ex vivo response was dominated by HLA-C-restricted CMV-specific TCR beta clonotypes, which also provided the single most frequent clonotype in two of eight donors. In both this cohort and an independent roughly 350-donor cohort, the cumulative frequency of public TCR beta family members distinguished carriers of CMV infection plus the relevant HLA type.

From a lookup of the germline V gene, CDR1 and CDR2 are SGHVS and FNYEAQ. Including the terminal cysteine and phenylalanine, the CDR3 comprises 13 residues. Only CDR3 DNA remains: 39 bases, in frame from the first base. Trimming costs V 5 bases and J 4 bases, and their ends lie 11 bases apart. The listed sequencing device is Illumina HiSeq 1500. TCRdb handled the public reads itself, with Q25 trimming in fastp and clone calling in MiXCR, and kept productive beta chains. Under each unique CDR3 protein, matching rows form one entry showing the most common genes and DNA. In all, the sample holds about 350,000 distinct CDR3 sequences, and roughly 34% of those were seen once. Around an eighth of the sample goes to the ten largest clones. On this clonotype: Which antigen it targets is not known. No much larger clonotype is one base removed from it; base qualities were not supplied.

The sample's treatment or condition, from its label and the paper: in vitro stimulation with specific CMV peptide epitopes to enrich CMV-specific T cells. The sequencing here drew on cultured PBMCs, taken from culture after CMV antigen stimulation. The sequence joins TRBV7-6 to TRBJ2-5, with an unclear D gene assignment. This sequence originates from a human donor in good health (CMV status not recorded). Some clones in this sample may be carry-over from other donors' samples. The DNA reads TGTGCCAGCAGCGACCCCCCATCAGAGACCCAGTACTTC. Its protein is CASSDPPSETQYF.